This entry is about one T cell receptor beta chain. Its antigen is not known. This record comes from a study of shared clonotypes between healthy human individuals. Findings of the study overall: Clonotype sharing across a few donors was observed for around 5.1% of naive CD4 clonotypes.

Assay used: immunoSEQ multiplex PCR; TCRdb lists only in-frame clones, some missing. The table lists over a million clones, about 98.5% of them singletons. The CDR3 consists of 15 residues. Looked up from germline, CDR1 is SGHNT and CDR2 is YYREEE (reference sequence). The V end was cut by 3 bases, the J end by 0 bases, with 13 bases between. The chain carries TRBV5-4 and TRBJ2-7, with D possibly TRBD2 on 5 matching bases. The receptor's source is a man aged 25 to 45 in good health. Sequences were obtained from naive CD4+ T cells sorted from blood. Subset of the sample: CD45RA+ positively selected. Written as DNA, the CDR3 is TGTGCCAGCAGCTCACCTAGCTTGGGCTCCTACGAGCAGTACTTC. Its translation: CASSSPSLGSYEQYF.